Reported below is one T cell receptor (beta chain). With 0 bases removed from V and 6 bases from J, the gap between germline ends came to 12 bases. The CDR3 spans 15 residues. Random hexamers were used to reverse transcribe roughly 0.5 to 1 ug of RNA. MiXCR, applied by TCRdb to the immunoSEQ multiplex PCR reads, yields one record per CDR3 protein. The table includes approximately 210,000 distinct CDR3 sequences, around 93% detected once. Blood CD8+ and CD4+ T cells underwent high-throughput TCR beta sequencing. This specimen comes from a study of CD8 T cells in Susac syndrome. V gene TRBV12-3 or TRBV12-4 combines with J gene TRBJ1-5; tentatively, D is TRBD1 (6 bases). The TCR sequence derives from a human donor with Susac syndrome. Sequenced sample: CD4+ T cells from PBMCs. CDR3 loop: CASSLATGKTQPQHF. In DNA, the CDR3 is TGTGCCAGCAGTTTAGCTACAGGGAAAACTCAGCCCCAGCATTTT.